This T cell receptor beta chain stems from a study of cytomegalovirus exposure and HLA in healthy donors. Study conclusions and caveats: Using the classifier, cytomegalovirus status was reportedly diagnosed with high specificity and sensitivity. Common viral pathogens seemed to be connected with several of the most significant clusters, according to a later analysis. Previous analysis showed most TCR beta V segments were productive about 87% or about 30% of the time.

Losses at the gene ends were 8 bases for V and 7 bases for J; bases not matched to a gene: 10. The germline gives CDR1 MNHEY, CDR2 SMNVEV (reference sequence). The CDR3 is 14 residues long. On this clone itself: Its antigen remains unknown.

The PCR employed 60 Vbeta primers together with 13 Jbeta primers. The protocol was immunoSEQ multiplex PCR, while the TCRdb copy is restricted to in-frame clones and leaves out a portion. This sample carries 120,000 or so clones, around 80% of them seen once, and the ten largest clones take around 3.6%. Sequencing input: PBMCs. This TCR was sampled from a man aged 25 to 45 in good health and CMV-seronegative. The rearrangement uses TRBV27 and TRBJ1-2, with TRBD1 matching over 10 bases. The CDR3 region has the DNA TGTGCCAGCGGACGGGACAGGGGAGAGGCTGGCTACACCTTC. Amino acid sequence: CASGRDRGEAGYTF.